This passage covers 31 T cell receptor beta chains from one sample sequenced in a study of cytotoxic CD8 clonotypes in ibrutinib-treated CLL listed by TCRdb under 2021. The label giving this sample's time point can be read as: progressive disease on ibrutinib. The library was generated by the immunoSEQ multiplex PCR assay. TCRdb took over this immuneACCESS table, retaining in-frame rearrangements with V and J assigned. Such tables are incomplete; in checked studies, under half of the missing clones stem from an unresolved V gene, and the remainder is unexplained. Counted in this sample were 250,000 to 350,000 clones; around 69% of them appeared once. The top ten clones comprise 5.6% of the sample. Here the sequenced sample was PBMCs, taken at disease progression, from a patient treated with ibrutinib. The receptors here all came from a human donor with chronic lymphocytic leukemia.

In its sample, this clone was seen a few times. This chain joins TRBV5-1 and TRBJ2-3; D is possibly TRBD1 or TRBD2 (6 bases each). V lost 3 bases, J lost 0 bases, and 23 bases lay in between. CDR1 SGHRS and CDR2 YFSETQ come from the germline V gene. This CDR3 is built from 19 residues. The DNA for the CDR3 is TGCGCCAGCAGCTACTCCCCCTCGACAGGCCTAGCGAGCACAGATACGCAGTATTTT. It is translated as CASSYSPSTGLASTDTQYF.

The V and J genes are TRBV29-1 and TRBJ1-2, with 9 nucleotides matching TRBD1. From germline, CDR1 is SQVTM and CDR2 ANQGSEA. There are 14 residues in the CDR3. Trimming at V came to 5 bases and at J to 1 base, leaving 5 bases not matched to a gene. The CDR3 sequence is CSVPGTGSNYGYTF. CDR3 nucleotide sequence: TGCAGCGTTCCCGGGACAGGGAGTAACTATGGCTACACCTTC. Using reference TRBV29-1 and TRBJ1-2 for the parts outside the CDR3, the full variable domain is SAVISQKPSRDICQRGTSLTIQCQVDSQVTMMFWYRQQPGQSLTLIATANQGSEATYESGFVIDKFPISRPNLTFSTLTVSNMSPEDSSIYLCSVPGTGSNYGYTFGSGTRLTVV.

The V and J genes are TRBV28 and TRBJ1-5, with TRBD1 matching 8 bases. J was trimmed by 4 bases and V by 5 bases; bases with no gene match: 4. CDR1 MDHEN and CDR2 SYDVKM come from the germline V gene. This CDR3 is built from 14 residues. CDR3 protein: CASSRTGRNQPQHF. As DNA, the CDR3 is TGTGCCAGCAGTCGGACAGGGCGGAATCAGCCCCAGCATTTT.

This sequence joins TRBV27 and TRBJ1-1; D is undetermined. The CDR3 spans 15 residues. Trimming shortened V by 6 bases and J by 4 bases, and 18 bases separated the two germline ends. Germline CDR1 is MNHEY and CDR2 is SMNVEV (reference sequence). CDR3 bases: TGTGCCAGCAGCCGTGCCCGGGGTAGTAGCACTGAAGCTTTCTTT. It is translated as CASSRARGSSTEAFF.

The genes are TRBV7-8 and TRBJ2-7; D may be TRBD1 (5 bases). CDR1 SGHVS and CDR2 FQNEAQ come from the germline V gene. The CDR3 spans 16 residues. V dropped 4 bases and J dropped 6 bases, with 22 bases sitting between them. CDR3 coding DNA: TGTGCCAGCAGCTCCACCCGCACGCGCACAGGTTTCGAGCAGTACTTC. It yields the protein CASSSTRTRTGFEQYF.

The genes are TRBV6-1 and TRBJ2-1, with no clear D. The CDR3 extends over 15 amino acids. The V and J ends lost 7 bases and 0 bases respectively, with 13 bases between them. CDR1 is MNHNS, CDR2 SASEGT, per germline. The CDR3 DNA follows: TGTGCCAGCATGCAGAAGATGAGCTCCTACAATGAGCAGTTCTTC. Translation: CASMQKMSSYNEQFF.

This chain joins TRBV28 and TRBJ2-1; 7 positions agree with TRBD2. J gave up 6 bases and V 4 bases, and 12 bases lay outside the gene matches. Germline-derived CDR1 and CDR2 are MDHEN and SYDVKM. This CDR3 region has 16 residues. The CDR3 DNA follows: TGTGCCAGCAGTTCCGACTTCCGGGACTACCTCAATGAGCAGTTCTTC. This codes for CASSSDFRDYLNEQFF. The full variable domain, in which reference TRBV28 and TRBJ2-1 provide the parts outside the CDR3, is DVKVTQSSRYLVKRTGEKVFLECVQDMDHENMFWYRQDPGLGLRLIYFSYDVKMKEKGDIPEGYSVSREKKERFSLILESASTNQTSMYLCASSSDFRDYLNEQFFGPGTRLTVL.

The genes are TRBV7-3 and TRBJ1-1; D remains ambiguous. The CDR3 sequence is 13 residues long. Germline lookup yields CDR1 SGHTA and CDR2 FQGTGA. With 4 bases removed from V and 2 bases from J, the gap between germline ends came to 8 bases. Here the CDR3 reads CASSWAPNTEAFF. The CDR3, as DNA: TGTGCCAGCAGCTGGGCCCCAAACACTGAAGCTTTCTTT.

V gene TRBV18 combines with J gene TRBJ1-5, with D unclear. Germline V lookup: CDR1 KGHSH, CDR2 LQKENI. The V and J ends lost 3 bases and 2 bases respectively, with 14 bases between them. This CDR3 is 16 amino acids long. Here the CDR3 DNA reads TGTGCCAGCTCACCTAGGAGGTTTCGGGGCAATCAGCCCCAGCATTTT. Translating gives CASSPRRFRGNQPQHF.

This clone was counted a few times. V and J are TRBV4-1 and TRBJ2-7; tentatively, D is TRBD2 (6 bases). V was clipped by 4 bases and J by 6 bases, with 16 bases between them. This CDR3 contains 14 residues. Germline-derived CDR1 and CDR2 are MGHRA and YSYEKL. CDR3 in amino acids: CASSPPGRRAEQYF. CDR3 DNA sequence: TGCGCCAGCAGCCCCCCTGGACGGAGGGCCGAGCAGTACTTC.

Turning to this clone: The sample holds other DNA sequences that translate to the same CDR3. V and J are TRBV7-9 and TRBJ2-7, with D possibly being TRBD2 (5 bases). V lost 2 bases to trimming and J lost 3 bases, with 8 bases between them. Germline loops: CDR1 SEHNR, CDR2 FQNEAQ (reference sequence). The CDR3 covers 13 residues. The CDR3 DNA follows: TGTGCCAGCAGCTTAACCGGGGACTACGAGCAGTACTTC. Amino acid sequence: CASSLTGDYEQYF.

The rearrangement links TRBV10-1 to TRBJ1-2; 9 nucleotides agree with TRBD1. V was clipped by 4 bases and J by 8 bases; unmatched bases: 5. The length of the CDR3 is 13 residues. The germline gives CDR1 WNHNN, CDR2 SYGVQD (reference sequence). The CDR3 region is CASSASGTGGYTF. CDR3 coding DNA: TGCGCCAGCAGTGCCTCCGGGACAGGGGGCTACACCTTC.

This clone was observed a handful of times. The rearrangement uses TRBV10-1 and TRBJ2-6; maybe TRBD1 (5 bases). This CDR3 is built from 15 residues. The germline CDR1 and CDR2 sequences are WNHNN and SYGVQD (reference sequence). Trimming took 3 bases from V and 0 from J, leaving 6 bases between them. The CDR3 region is CASSDDSSGANVLTF. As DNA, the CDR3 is TGCGCCAGCAGTGATGACAGCTCTGGGGCCAACGTCCTGACTTTC.

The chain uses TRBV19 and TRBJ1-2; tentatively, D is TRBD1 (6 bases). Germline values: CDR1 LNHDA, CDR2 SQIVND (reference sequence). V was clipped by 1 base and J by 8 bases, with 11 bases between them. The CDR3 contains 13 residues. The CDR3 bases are TGTGCCAGTAGTATAGTTGGGGGCCGGGGCTACACCTTC. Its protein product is CASSIVGGRGYTF.

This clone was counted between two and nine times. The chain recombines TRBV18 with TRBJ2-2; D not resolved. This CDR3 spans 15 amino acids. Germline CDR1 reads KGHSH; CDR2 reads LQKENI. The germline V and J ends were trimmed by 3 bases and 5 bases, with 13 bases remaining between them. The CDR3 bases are TGTGCCAGCTCACCGACGCGGTTGGGGACCGGGGAGCTGTTTTTT. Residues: CASSPTRLGTGELFF.

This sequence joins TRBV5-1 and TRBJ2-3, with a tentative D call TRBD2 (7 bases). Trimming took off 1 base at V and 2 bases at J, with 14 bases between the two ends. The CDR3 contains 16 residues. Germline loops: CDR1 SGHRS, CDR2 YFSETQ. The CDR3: CASSLLTGGSTDTQYF. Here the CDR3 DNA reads TGCGCCAGCAGCTTGCTGACGGGGGGCTCCACAGATACGCAGTATTTT.

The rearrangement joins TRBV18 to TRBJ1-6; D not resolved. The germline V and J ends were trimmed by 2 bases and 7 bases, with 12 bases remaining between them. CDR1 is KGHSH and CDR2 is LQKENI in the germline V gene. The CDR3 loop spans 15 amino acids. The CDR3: CASSPIRGMNSPLHF. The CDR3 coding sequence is TGTGCCAGCTCACCAATCCGGGGAATGAATTCACCCCTCCACTTT.

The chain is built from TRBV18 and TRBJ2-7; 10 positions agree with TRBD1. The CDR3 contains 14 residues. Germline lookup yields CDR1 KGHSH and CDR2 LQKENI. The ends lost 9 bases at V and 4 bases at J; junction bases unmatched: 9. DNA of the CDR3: TGTGCCAGTGCGCGCGGGACAGGGGCTTACGAGCAGTACTTC. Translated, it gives CASARGTGAYEQYF.

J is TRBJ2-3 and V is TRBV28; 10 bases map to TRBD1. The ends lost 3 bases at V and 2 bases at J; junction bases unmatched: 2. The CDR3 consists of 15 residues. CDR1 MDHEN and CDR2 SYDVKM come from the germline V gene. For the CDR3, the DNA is TGTGCCAGCAGTTTTGGGACAGGGGCCACAGATACGCAGTATTTT. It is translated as CASSFGTGATDTQYF.

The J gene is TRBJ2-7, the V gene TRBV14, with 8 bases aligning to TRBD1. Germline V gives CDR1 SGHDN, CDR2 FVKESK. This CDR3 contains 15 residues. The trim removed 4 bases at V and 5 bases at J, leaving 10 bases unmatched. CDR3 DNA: TGTGCCAGCAGCCGTGGCTCAGGGGGCTTCCACGAGCAGTACTTC. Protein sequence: CASSRGSGGFHEQYF.

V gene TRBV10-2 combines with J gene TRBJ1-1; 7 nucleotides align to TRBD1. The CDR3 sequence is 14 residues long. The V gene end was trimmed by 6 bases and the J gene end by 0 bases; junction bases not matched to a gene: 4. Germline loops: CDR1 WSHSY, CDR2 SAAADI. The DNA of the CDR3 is TGCGCCAGCAGAGAACAGGGGATGAACACTGAAGCTTTCTTT. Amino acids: CASREQGMNTEAFF.

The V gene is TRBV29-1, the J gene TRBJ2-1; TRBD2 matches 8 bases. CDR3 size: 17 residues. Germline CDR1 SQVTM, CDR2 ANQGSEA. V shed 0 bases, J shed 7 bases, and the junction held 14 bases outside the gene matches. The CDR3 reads CSVEEAAGKRGRNEQFF. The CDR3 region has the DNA TGCAGCGTTGAAGAGGCCGCCGGGAAGCGGGGGAGGAATGAGCAGTTCTTC.

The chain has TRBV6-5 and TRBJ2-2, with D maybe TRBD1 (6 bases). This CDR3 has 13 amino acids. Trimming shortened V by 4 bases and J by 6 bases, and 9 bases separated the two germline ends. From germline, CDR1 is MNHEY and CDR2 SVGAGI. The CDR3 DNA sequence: TGTGCCAGCAGTTTTACAGGGCCCGGGGAGCTGTTTTTT. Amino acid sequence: CASSFTGPGELFF.

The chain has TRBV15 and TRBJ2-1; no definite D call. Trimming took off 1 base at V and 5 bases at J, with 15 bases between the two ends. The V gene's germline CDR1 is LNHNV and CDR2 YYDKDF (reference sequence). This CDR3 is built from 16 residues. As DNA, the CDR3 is TGTGCCACCAGCAGAGGTGGGGTACTCATTCACAATGAGCAGTTCTTC. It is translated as CATSRGGVLIHNEQFF.

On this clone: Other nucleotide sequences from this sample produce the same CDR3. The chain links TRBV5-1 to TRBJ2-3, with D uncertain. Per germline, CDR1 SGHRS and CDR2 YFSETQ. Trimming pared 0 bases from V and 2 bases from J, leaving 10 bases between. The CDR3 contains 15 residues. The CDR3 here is CASSLALGDTDTQYF. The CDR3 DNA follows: TGCGCCAGCAGCTTGGCGCTGGGTGACACAGATACGCAGTATTTT.

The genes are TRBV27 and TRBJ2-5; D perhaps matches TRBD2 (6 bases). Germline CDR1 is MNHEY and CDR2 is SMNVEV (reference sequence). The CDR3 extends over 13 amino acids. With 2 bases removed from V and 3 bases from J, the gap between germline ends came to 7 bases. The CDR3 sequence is CASSLRREETQYF. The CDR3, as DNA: TGTGCCAGCAGTTTAAGGAGGGAAGAGACCCAGTACTTC.

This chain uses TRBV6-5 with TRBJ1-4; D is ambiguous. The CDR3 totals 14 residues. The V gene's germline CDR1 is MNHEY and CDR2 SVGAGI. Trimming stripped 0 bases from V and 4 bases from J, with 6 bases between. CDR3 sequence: CASSYSGVNEKLFF. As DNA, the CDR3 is TGTGCCAGCAGTTACTCCGGGGTTAATGAAAAACTGTTTTTT.

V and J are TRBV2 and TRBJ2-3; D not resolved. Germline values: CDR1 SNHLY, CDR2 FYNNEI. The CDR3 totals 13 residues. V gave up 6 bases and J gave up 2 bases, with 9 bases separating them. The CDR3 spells CASSPLVTDTQYF. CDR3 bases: TGTGCCAGCAGCCCTCTCGTCACAGATACGCAGTATTTT. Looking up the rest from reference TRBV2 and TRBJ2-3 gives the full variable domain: EPEVTQTPSHQVTQMGQEVILRCVPISNHLYFYWYRQILGQKVEFLVSFYNNEISEKSEIFDDQFSVERPDGSNFTLKIRSTKLEDSAMYFCASSPLVTDTQYFGPGTRLTVL.

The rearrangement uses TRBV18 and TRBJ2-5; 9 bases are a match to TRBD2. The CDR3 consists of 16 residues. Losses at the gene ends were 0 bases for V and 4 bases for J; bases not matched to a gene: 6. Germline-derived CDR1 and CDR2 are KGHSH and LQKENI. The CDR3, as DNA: TGTGCCAGCTCACCACCGCTTGGCGGGAGGGGAGAGACCCAGTACTTC. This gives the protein CASSPPLGGRGETQYF.

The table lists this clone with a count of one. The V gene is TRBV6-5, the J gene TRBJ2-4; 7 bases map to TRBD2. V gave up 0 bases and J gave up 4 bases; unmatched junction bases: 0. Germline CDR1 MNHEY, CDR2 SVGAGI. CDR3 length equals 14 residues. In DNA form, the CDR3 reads TGTGCCAGCAGTTACTCGCGGGAGAAAAACATTCAGTACTTC. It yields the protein CASSYSREKNIQYF.

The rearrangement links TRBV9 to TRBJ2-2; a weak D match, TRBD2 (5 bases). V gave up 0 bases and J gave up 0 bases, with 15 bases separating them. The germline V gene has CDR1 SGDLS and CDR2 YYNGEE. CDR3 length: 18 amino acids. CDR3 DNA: TGTGCCAGCAGCGTAGTCCCTGGTAGCGCCGCGAACACCGGGGAGCTGTTTTTT. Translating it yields CASSVVPGSAANTGELFF. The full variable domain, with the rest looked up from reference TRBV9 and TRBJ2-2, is DSGVTQTPKHLITATGQRVTLRCSPRSGDLSVYWYQQSLDQGLQFLIQYYNGEERAKGNILERFSAQQFPDLHSELNLSSLELGDSALYFCASSVVPGSAANTGELFFGEGSRLTVL.